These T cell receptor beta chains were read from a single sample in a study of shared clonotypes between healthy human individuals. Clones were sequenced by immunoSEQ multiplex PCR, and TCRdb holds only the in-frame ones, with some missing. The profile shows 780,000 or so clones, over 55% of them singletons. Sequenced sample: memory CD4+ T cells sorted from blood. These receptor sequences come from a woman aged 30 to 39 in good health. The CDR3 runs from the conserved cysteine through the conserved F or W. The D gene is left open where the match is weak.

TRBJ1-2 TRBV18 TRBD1 CASSRNRGEDGYTF
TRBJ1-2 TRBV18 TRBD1 CASSPEDRARTF
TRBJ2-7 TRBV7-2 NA CASSLTRPSYEQYF
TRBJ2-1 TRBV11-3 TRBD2 CASSRSGRDEQFF
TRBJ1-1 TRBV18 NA CASLGPIQMNTEAFF
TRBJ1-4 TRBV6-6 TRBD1 CASRGTGGGEKLFF
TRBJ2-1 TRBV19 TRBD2 CASSPSGRAGNEQFF
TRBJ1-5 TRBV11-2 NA CASSFREDQPQHF
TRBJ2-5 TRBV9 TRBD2 CASSGLAGETQYF
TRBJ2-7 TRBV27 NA CASSLSRIRDEQYF
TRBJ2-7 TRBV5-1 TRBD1 CASRPLETGGYEQYF
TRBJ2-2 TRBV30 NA CAWSGSGRAGELFF
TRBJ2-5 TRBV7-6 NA CASSTRGGAPAETQYF
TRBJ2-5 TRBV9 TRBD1 CASSVATGWGQTQYF
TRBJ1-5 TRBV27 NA CASSFATTSNQPQHF
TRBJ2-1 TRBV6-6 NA CASSRDGSSYNEQFF
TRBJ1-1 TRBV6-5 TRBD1 CASSYSTGGETEAFF
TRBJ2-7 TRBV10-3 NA CAITGQISYEQYF
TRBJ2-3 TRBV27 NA CASSLRRTSTDTQYF
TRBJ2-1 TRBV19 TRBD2 CASSVLKPGLAGPSSYNEQFF
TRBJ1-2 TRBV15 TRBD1 CATSRRGQAQGYTF
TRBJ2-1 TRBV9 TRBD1 CASSGQGAIEQFF
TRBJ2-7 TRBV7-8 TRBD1 CASSRQGQKSSYEQYF
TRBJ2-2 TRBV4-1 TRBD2 CASSLQTSGRAVTGELFF
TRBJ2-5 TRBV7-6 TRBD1 CASSSGTEETQYF
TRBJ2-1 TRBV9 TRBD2 CASSGRTSGREFF
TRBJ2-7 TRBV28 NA CASSLPSTYEQYF
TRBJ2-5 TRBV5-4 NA CASSPAVVRGRKETQYF
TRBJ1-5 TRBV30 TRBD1 CAWSVYRGSVRQPQHF
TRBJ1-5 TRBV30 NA CAWSPGNSNQPQHF
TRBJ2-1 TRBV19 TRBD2 CASSGSGRAGNEQFF
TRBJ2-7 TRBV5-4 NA CASSLAGVLVREQYF
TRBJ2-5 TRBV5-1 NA CASSFQLGVGAETQYF
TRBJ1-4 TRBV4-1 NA CASSHPRRETNEKLFF
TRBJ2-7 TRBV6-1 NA CASSEGRGFKYEQYF
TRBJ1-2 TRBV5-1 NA CASSSRTGEYGYTF
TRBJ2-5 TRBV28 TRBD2 CASSPRLAGVETQYF
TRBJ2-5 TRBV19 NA CASSMGRRIGETQYF
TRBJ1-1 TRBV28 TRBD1 CASSTPGTGGPEAFF
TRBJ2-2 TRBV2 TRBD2 CASRRGLVNTGELFF
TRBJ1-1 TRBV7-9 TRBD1 CASSLGDRLNTEAFF
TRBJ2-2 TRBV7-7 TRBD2 CASSPSGTGGELFF
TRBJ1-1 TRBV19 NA CASSTYVGMNTEAFF
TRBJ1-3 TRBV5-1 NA CASSEGRSSGNTIYF
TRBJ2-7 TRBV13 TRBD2 CASSWGTSRRYEQYF
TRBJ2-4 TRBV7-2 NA CASSGTANIQYF
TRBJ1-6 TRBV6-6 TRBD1 CASSPGQGNSPLHF
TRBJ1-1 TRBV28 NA CASSLKNTEAFF
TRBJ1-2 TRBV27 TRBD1 CASSRWTGSSYGYTF
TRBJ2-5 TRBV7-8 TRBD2 CASSGWNGRHRQETQYF
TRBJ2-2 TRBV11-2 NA CASSSDREVGELFF
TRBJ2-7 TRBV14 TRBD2 CASSQGAWWASGSENYEQYF
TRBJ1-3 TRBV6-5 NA CASSYSTAQRNTIYF
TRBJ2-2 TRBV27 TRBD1 CASRAGGYFGELFF
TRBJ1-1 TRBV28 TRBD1 CASSPDRNEAFF
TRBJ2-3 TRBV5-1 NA CASSLGGGTTDTQYF